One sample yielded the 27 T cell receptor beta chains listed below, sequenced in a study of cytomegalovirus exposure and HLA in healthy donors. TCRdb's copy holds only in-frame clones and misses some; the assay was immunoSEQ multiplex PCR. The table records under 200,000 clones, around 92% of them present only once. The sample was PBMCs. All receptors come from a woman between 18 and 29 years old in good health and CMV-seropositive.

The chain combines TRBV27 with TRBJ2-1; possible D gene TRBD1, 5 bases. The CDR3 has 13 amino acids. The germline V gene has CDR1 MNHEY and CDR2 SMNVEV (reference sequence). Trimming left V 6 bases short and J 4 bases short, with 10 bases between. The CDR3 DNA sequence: TGTGCCAGCAGCCAGGGATCATACAATGAGCAGTTCTTC. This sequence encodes CASSQGSYNEQFF.

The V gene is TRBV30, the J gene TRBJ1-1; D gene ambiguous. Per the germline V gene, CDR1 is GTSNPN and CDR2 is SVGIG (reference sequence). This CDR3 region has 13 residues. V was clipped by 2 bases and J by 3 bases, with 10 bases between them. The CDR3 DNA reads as TGTGCCTGGAGTCCGGAGGCGGACACTGAAGCTTTCTTT. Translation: CAWSPEADTEAFF.

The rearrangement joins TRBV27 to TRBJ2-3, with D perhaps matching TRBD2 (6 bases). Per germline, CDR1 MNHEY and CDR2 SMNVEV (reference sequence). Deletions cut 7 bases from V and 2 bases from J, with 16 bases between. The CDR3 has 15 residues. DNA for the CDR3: TGTGCCAGCATCCCACGACTAGGGGTCACAGATACGCAGTATTTT. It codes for CASIPRLGVTDTQYF.

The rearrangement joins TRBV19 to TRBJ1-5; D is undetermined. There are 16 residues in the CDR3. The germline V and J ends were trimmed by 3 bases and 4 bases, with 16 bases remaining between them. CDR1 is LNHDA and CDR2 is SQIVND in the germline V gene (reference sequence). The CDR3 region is CASSIMGRSGNQPQHF. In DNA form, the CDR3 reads TGTGCCAGTAGTATCATGGGGAGATCGGGAAATCAGCCCCAGCATTTT.

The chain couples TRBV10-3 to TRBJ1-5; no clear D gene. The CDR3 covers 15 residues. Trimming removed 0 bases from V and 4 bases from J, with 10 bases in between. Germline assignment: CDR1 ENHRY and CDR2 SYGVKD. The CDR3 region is CAISESSGQNQPQHF. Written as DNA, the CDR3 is TGTGCCATCAGTGAGTCGAGTGGGCAGAATCAGCCCCAGCATTTT.

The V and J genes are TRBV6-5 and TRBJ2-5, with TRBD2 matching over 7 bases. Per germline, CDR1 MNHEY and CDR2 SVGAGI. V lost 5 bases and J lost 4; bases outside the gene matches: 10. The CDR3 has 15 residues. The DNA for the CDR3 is TGTGCCAGCAGTAGTCGGGCGGGAGCTGTAGAGACCCAGTACTTC. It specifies CASSSRAGAVETQYF.

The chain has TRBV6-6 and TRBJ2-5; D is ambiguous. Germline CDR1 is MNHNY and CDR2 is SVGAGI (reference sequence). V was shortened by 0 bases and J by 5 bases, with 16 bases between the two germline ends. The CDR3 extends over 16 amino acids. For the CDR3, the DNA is TGTGCCAGCAGTTACTCTGCGGATGTAGGTATTGAGACCCAGTACTTC. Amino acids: CASSYSADVGIETQYF.

CDR3 amino acids: CASSPEGGDGYTF. CDR3 nucleotide sequence: TGTGCCAGCAGCCCGGAAGGGGGGGATGGCTACACCTTC. J is TRBJ1-2 and V is TRBV11-3, with D possibly matching TRBD1 (6 bases). From germline, CDR1 is SGHNT and CDR2 YENEEA. This CDR3 is built from 13 residues. Trimming cost V 5 bases and J 6 bases, with 13 bases left between them.

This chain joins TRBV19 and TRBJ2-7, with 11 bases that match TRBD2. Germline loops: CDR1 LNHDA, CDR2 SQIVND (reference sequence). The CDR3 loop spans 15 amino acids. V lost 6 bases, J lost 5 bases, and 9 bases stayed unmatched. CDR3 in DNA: TGTGCCAGTAGCCGCACTAGCGGGAGAATGGACGAGCAGTACTTC. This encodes CASSRTSGRMDEQYF.

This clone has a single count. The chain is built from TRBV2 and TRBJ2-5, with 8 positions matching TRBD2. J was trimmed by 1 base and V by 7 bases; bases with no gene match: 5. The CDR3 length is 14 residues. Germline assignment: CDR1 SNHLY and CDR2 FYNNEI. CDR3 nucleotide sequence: TGTGCCAGCATCGCTAGCGGGTTCCAAGAGACCCAGTACTTC. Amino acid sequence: CASIASGFQETQYF. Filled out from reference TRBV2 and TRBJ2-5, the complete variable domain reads EPEVTQTPSHQVTQMGQEVILRCVPISNHLYFYWYRQILGQKVEFLVSFYNNEISEKSEIFDDQFSVERPDGSNFTLKIRSTKLEDSAMYFCASIASGFQETQYFGPGTRLLVL.

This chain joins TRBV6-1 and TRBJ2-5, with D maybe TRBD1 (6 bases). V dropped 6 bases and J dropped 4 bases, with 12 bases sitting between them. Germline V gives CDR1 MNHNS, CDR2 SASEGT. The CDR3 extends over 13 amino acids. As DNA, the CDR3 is TGTGCCAGCAGACTACAAGGGGGAGAGACCCAGTACTTC. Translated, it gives CASRLQGGETQYF.

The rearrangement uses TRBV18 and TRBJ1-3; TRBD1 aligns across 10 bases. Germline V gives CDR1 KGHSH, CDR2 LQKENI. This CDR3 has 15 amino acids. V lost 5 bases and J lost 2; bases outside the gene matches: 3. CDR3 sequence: CASSAGTGAGNTIYF. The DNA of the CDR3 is TGTGCCAGCTCAGCCGGGACAGGGGCTGGAAACACCATATATTTT.

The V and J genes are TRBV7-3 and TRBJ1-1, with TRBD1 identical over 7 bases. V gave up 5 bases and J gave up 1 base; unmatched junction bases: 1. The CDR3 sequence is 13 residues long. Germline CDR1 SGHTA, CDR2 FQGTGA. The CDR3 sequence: CASSRQGNTEAFF. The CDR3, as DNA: TGTGCCAGCAGCCGACAGGGGAACACTGAAGCTTTCTTT.

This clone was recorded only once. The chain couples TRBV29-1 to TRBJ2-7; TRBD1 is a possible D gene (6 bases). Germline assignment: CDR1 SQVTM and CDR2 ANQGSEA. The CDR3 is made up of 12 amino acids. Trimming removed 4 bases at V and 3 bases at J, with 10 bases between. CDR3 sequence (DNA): TGCAGCGTTGGGGGACAAATCTACGAGCAGTACTTC. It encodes CSVGGQIYEQYF.

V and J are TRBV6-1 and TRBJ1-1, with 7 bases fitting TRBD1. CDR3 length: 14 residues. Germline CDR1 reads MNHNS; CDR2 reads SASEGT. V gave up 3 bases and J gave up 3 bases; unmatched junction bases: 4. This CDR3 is CASSDRDSYTEAFF. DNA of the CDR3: TGTGCCAGCAGTGATCGGGACAGCTACACTGAAGCTTTCTTT.

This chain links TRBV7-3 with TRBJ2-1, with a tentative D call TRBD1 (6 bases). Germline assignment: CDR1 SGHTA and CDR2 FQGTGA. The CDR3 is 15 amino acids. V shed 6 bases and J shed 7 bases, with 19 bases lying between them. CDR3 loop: CASSLTSGHLNEQFF. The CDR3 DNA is TGTGCCAGCAGTTTGACCTCGGGACACTTAAATGAGCAGTTCTTC.

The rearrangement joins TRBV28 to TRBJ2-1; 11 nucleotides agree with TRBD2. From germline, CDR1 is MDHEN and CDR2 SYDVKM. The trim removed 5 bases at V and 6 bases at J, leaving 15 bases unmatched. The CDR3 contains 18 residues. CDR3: CASSGFRGSGRAINEQFF. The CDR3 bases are TGTGCCAGCAGTGGATTTCGAGGTAGCGGGAGGGCAATCAATGAGCAGTTCTTC.

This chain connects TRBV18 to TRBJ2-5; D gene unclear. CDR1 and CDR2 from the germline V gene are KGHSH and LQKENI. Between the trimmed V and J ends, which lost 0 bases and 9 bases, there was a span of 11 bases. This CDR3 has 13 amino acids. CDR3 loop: CASSPPGRPSQYF. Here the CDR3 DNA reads TGTGCCAGCTCACCACCAGGCAGGCCTTCCCAGTACTTC.

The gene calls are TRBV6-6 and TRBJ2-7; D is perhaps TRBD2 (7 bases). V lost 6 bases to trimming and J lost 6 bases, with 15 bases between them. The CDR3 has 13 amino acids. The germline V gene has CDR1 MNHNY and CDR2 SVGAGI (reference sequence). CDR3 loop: CASSRGGPLEQYF. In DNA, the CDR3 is TGTGCCAGCAGCAGGGGAGGGCCCCTCGAGCAGTACTTC.

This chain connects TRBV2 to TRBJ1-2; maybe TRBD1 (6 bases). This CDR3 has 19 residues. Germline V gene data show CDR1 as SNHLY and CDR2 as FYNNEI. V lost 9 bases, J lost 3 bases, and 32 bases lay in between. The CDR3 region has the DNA TGTGCCAGTCCAAAAACGGCTCCCGGACAGCTCTTACCGTACTATGGCTACACCTTC. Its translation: CASPKTAPGQLLPYYGYTF.

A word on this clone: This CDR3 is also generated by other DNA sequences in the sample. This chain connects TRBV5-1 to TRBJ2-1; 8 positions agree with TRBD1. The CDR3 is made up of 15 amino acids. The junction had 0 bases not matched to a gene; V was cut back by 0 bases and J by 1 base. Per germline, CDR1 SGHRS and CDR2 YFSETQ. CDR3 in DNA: TGCGCCAGCAGCTTGGGGACAGGGTCCTACAATGAGCAGTTCTTC. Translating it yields CASSLGTGSYNEQFF. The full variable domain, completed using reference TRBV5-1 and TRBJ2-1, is KAGVTQTPRYLIKTRGQQVTLSCSPISGHRSVSWYQQTPGQGLQFLFEYFSETQRNKGNFPGRFSGRQFSNSRSEMNVSTLELGDSALYLCASSLGTGSYNEQFFGPGTRLTVL.

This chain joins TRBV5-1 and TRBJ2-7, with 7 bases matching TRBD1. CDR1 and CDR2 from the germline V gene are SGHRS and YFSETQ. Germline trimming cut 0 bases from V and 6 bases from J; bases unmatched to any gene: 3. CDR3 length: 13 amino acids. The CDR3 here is CASSLGTGGEQYF. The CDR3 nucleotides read TGCGCCAGCAGCTTGGGGACAGGAGGCGAGCAGTACTTC.

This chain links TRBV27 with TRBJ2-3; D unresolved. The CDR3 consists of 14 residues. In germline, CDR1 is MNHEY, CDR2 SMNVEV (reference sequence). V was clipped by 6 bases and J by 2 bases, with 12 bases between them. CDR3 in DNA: TGTGCCAGCAGATTTATACAGATCACAGATACGCAGTATTTT. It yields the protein CASRFIQITDTQYF.

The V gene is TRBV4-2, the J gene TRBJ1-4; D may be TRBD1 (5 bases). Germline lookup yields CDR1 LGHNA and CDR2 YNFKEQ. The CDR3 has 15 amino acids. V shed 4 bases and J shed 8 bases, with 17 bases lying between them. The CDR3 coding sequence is TGTGCCAGCAGCCCAGGGTCCAATCACGGGGAAAAACTGTTTTTT. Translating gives CASSPGSNHGEKLFF.

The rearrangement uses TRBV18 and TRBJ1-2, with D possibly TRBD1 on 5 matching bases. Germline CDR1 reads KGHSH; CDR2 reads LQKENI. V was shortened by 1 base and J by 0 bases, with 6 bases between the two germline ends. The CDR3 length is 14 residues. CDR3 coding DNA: TGTGCCAGCTCACCACAGGGGCCTAACTATGGCTACACCTTC. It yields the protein CASSPQGPNYGYTF. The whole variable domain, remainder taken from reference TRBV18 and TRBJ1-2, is NAGVMQNPRHLVRRRGQEARLRCSPMKGHSHVYWYRQLPEEGLKFMVYLQKENIIDESGMPKERFSAEFPKEGPSILRIQQVVRGDSAAYFCASSPQGPNYGYTFGSGTRLTVV.

CDR3 region: CASSPGTRTHEQFF. The CDR3, as DNA: TGCGCCAGCAGCCCCGGGACTAGAACCCATGAGCAGTTCTTC. This sequence joins TRBV4-1 and TRBJ2-1; 8 bases align to TRBD2. CDR1 and CDR2 from the germline V gene are MGHRA and YSYEKL. V lost 4 bases to trimming and J lost 8 bases; unmatched junction nucleotides: 7. The CDR3 contains 14 residues.

CDR3 in amino acids: CASSFPGQGHETQYF. In nucleotides, the CDR3 is TGTGCCAGCAGTTTCCCCGGACAGGGGCACGAGACCCAGTACTTC. The genes are TRBV28 and TRBJ2-5; the match to TRBD1 covers 9 bases. Trimming took 3 bases from V and 5 from J; bases not matched to a gene: 7. The CDR3 spans 15 residues. Germline V lookup: CDR1 MDHEN, CDR2 SYDVKM.